The present T cell receptor (beta chain) was sequenced within a study of cytomegalovirus exposure and HLA in healthy donors. Study-level findings and limits: Some segments of the V type, notably TRBV6-2 and TRBV6-3, were excluded as indistinguishable. What a later analysis showed was that several of the most significant clusters appeared linked to common viral pathogens.

To note about this clone: Its antigen is undetermined.

PCR primers comprised 60 Vbeta and 13 Jbeta primers. Using immunoSEQ multiplex PCR, the repertoire was profiled, and TCRdb retains in-frame clones only, with some absent. The data contain about 160,000 clones, around 80% of them seen just once; the ten biggest clones take up about 6.3%. The CDR3 length is 17 residues. This sequence originates from a male donor in good health and CMV-seropositive. The V call is TRBV21-1, the J call TRBJ2-7; the DNA was not compared with TRBD2, the D call given in the table. TRBV21-1 is a documented pseudogene. The sample consisted of PBMCs. CDR3 residues: CASSGRFRTSGRYEQYF. In DNA, the CDR3 is TGTGCCAGCAGCGGTAGGTTCCGGACTAGCGGGAGGTACGAGCAGTACTTC.